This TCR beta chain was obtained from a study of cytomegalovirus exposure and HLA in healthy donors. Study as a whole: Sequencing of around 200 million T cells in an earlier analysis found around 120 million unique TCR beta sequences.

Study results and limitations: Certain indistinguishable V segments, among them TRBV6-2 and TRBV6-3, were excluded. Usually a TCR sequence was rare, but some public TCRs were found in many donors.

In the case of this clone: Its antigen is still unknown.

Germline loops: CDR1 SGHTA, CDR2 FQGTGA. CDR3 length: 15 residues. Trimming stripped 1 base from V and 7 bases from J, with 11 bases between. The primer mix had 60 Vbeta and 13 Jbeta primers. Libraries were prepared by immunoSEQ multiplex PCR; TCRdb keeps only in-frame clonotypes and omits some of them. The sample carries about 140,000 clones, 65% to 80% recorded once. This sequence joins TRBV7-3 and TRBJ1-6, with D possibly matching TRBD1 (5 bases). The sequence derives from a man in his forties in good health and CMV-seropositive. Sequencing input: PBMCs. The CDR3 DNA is TGTGCCAGCAGCTTAAGCGGGGGAGAGAATTCACCCCTCCACTTT. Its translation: CASSLSGGENSPLHF.